The text below deals with one TCR beta chain. As yet, its antigen is unknown. The sample belongs to a study of beta chain features in type 1 diabetes. The overall study: Sorted cells, some 110,000,000 in number, were examined across all samples.

The study's findings and limits: The influence of HLA type on TCRB rearrangement stayed undetermined. The study found fewer insertions and more deletions at VDJ junctions in type 1 diabetes patients.

Every participating donor gave one draw, a heparinised blood sample averaging approximately 110 mL. The CDR3 runs 14 residues. In germline, CDR1 is SGHVS, CDR2 FQNEAQ. V was trimmed by 5 bases and J by 4 bases, leaving 14 bases between them. The entirety of the isolated RNA underwent reverse transcription, so expressed TCRB transcripts were sequenced. Produced via immunoSEQ multiplex PCR; TCRdb's table is partial and in-frame only. The table includes about 410,000 clones, 14% detected once. The sample taken for sequencing was naive CD4+ T cells from blood. The receptor was derived from a man aged 25-45 years in good health. V usage is TRBV7-8 and J usage is TRBJ2-5; weak D call: TRBD1 (5 bases). The CDR3 sequence is CASSRSRVVETQYF. The CDR3 bases are TGTGCCAGCAGCCGTTCCAGGGTCGTAGAGACCCAGTACTTC.